Listed below are T cell receptor beta chains from one sample, sequenced in a study of T cells in Graves' hyperthyroidism and ophthalmopathy. TCRdb called the multiplex PCR reads again in MiXCR, with one record for every CDR3 protein. Among a few hundred thousand distinct CDR3 sequences, about 43% were seen once, and the ten largest hold over 15%. Material: peripheral blood or thyroid tissue (not recorded which). These receptors were collected from an adult woman with Graves' disease, either hyperthyroidism or ophthalmopathy (not recorded which). The CDR3 runs from the conserved cysteine through the conserved F or W. A D gene is named only where the DNA matches it firmly. Clone size is shown for a subset of rows, as once, few, many or a class of expanded clone.

V: TRBV24-1
J: TRBJ1-2
size: few
D: -
DNA: TGTGCCACCAGTGATCCACAGGGATACGGCTACACCTTC
CDR3: CATSDPQGYGYTF

V: TRBV7-8
J: TRBJ1-4
size: many
D: -
DNA: TGTGCCAGCAGCCAAAGACAGGAAAAACTGTTTTTT
CDR3: CASSQRQEKLFF

V: TRBV6-5
J: TRBJ2-7
size: many
D: -
DNA: TGTGCCAGCTCCCCCGGCGTTGGAAGCTACGAGCAGTACTTC
CDR3: CASSPGVGSYEQYF

V: TRBV5-1
J: TRBJ2-7
size: many
D: -
DNA: TGCGCCAGCAGCTTGGGAGCGGCAGGCCCAGCCCTAACCTACGAGCAGTACTTC
CDR3: CASSLGAAGPALTYEQYF

V: TRBV7-9
J: TRBJ1-5
size: few
D: -
DNA: TGTGCCAGCAGCTTAGGGGCAGACCGCCGCAATCAGCCCCAGCATTTT
CDR3: CASSLGADRRNQPQHF

V: TRBV14
J: TRBJ1-6
size: many
D: -
DNA: TGTGCCAGCAGCCAAGTGCAGACCTTCTATAATTCACCCCTCCACTTT
CDR3: CASSQVQTFYNSPLHF

V: TRBV28
J: TRBJ1-5
size: few
D: -
DNA: TGTGCCAGCAGTTTTTGGCAGGGTGGTCAGCCCCAGCATTTT
CDR3: CASSFWQGGQPQHF

V: TRBV7-6
J: TRBJ1-6
size: -
D: -
DNA: TGTGCCAGCAGCCTTAGCCCTGGGGGGAGTGGCTCACCCCTCCACTTT
CDR3: CASSLSPGGSGSPLHF

V: TRBV4-1
J: TRBJ2-7
size: few
D: TRBD1
DNA: TGCGCCAGCGGGACAGGGTGTTTTATTCCCTACGAGCAGTACTTC
CDR3: CASGTGCFIPYEQYF

V: TRBV12-3/TRBV12-4
J: TRBJ2-5
size: -
D: -
DNA: TGTGCCAGCAGGGGGGACGGGAATCAGTACTTC
CDR3: CASRGDGNQYF

V: TRBV20-1
J: TRBJ2-7
size: -
D: -
DNA: TGCAGTGCTATTGGAACATACGAGCAGTACTTC
CDR3: CSAIGTYEQYF

V: TRBV7-9
J: TRBJ1-2
size: few
D: -
DNA: TGTGCCAGCAGCCCCATTGGCTCTGGCTACACCTTC
CDR3: CASSPIGSGYTF

V: TRBV7-8
J: TRBJ1-2
size: -
D: TRBD1
DNA: TGTGCCAGCAGCCCCCGGGACAGGGGTAGCGGTGGCTACACCTTC
CDR3: CASSPRDRGSGGYTF

V: TRBV7-9
J: TRBJ1-5
size: -
D: TRBD1
DNA: TGTGCCAGCAGCTCGAAACAGGGGGCCAGCAATCAGCCCCAGCATTTT
CDR3: CASSSKQGASNQPQHF

V: TRBV7-8
J: TRBJ2-7
size: -
D: -
DNA: TGTGCCAGCAGCCCACGAAGAGGGTTCGGGATCTACGAGCAGTACTTC
CDR3: CASSPRRGFGIYEQYF

V: TRBV28
J: TRBJ2-7
size: -
D: -
DNA: TGTGCCAGCAGTTTCGATCTCCGGGAGCTAGGCTACGAGCAGTACTTC
CDR3: CASSFDLRELGYEQYF

V: TRBV27
J: TRBJ1-3
size: -
D: -
DNA: TGTGCCAGCAGTTTGATCGGGGGATTCGGAAACACCATATATTTT
CDR3: CASSLIGGFGNTIYF

V: TRBV7-8
J: TRBJ1-5
size: -
D: -
DNA: TGTGCCAGCAGCTTAACGGGGGGGCCCCAGCATTTT
CDR3: CASSLTGGPQHF

V: TRBV28
J: TRBJ1-2
size: many
D: -
DNA: TGTGCCAGCACCGGGAGCCCCAACTATGGCTACACCTTC
CDR3: CASTGSPNYGYTF

V: TRBV19
J: TRBJ1-1
size: few
D: -
DNA: TGTGCCAGTACCTGGAGGGGTGAAGCTTTCTTT
CDR3: CASTWRGEAFF

V: TRBV7-2
J: TRBJ2-5
size: -
D: TRBD1
DNA: TGTGCCACCAGGGACAGGGGGGGAAAAGAGACCCAGTACTTC
CDR3: CATRDRGGKETQYF

V: TRBV2
J: TRBJ2-5
size: few
D: -
DNA: TGTGCCAGCAGTTTACAGAAAACGGAGACCCAGTACTTC
CDR3: CASSLQKTETQYF

V: TRBV11-3
J: TRBJ2-5
size: -
D: TRBD1
DNA: TGTGCCAGCAGTGCTAGAGTGACAGGGCAAGAGACCCAGTACTTC
CDR3: CASSARVTGQETQYF

V: TRBV29-1
J: TRBJ1-2
size: -
D: -
DNA: TGCAGCTTACTGGCCCGAGGCACTAACTATGGCTACACCTTC
CDR3: CSLLARGTNYGYTF

V: TRBV7-2
J: TRBJ2-7
size: -
D: -
DNA: TGTGCCAGCAGCCGCATTCTAGAGACCTACGAGCAGTACTTC
CDR3: CASSRILETYEQYF

V: TRBV2
J: TRBJ2-7
size: many
D: -
DNA: TGTGCCAGCAGTTCCTTTGACGAGCAGTACTTC
CDR3: CASSSFDEQYF

V: TRBV30
J: TRBJ2-7
size: few
D: TRBD2
DNA: TGTGCCTGGAGTGGCCTAGCGGGGGTCTACGAGCAGTACTTC
CDR3: CAWSGLAGVYEQYF

V: TRBV9
J: TRBJ2-5
size: once
D: -
DNA: TGTGCCAGCAGCGCAGCTGGAGGGGGCCAAGAGACCCAGTACTTC
CDR3: CASSAAGGGQETQYF

V: TRBV7-9
J: TRBJ1-1
size: -
D: -
DNA: TGTGCCAGTACTCGGGGGGGCACTGAAGCTTTCTTT
CDR3: CASTRGGTEAFF

V: TRBV28
J: TRBJ2-7
size: few
D: TRBD2
DNA: TGTGCCAGCAGTGCCCCGGGACTAGCTGGCGAGCAGTACTTC
CDR3: CASSAPGLAGEQYF

V: TRBV20-1
J: TRBJ1-5
size: -
D: -
DNA: TGCAGTGCTAGTTTCAGGGGTGATCAGCCCCAGCATTTT
CDR3: CSASFRGDQPQHF

V: TRBV2
J: TRBJ2-5
size: -
D: -
DNA: -
CDR3: CASTLGRDRGFAFGSGTQYF

V: TRBV7-9
J: TRBJ2-5
size: many
D: -
DNA: TGTGCCAGCATCCCGACGAGTCAAGAGACCCAGTACTTC
CDR3: CASIPTSQETQYF

V: TRBV10-3
J: TRBJ2-7
size: many
D: -
DNA: TGTGCCATCAGTGAGTCTAGCAGCTCCTACGAGCAGTACTTC
CDR3: CAISESSSSYEQYF

V: TRBV20-1
J: TRBJ1-1
size: -
D: -
DNA: TGCAGTGCTAGGCTTCCACGGGATCAGGGGGCTTTCTTT
CDR3: CSARLPRDQGAFF

V: TRBV12-3/TRBV12-4
J: TRBJ1-5
size: -
D: -
DNA: TGTGCCAGCGCTGGAGATCGCAATCAGCCCCAGCATTTT
CDR3: CASAGDRNQPQHF

V: TRBV5-1
J: TRBJ2-2
size: many
D: -
DNA: TGCGCCAGCAGCTTGGGACGGGAGCGGACCGGGGAGCTGTTTTTT
CDR3: CASSLGRERTGELFF

V: TRBV5-1
J: TRBJ1-6
size: -
D: -
DNA: TGCGCCAGCAGCGCCAGACACGGGCCAGGCTATAATTCACCCCTCCACTTT
CDR3: CASSARHGPGYNSPLHF

V: TRBV7-8
J: TRBJ2-5
size: many
D: -
DNA: TGTGCCAGCAGCCTCCGTAGGCTCGTTCCCCAAGAGACCCAGTACTTC
CDR3: CASSLRRLVPQETQYF

V: TRBV7-9
J: TRBJ2-5
size: -
D: -
DNA: TGTGCCAGCAGCTTGGGGACACGGGCTCGCGAAGAGACCCAGTACTTC
CDR3: CASSLGTRAREETQYF